Shown below are 25 T cell receptor beta chains from a single sample sequenced in a study of blood T cells in healthy people across ages. The authors ran a second PCR of roughly 6 to 12 cycles using a sample-barcoded 5' primer and a J-beta primer mix. TCRdb processed the 5' RACE reads anew with MiXCR; each CDR3 protein has one entry. The table lists about 760,000 distinct CDR3 sequences, 25% of them singletons. The sample also formed part of further work on T cells of mothers and their children.

Specimen: blood. These receptors all come from a boy between 10 and 17 years old in good health.

V is TRBV7-9 and J is TRBJ2-1; 8 positions match TRBD2. This CDR3 has 18 amino acids. The V segment lost 1 base and the J segment 1 base; nucleotides outside the gene matches: 9. Germline V gene data show CDR1 as SEHNR and CDR2 as FQNEAQ (reference sequence). The CDR3: CASSLVAGGRVSYNEQFF. The DNA of the CDR3 is TGTGCCAGCAGCTTAGTTGCGGGAGGCCGTGTATCCTACAATGAGCAGTTCTTC.

This clonotype was seen more than once but under ten times. This chain connects TRBV12-3 or TRBV12-4 to TRBJ2-3; the match to TRBD2 covers 7 bases. The CDR3 has 13 amino acids. V dropped 10 bases and J dropped 4; count of bases not matched to a gene: 8. The CDR3 DNA is TGTGCCACCAAGTTGGGGGGGGCAGATACGCAGTATTTT. Amino acids: CATKLGGADTQYF.

This clonotype came up a few times. The chain is built from TRBV7-3 and TRBJ1-1; no firm D call. Trimming pared 1 base from V and 0 bases from J, leaving 9 bases between. The germline gives CDR1 SGHTA, CDR2 FQGTGA. The CDR3 covers 15 residues. CDR3 bases: TGTGCCAGCAGCTTAAACGGGTTGATGAACACTGAAGCTTTCTTT. Its protein product is CASSLNGLMNTEAFF.

This clonotype was detected a few times. The J gene is TRBJ2-1, the V gene TRBV29-1, with 10 positions matching TRBD2. CDR1 and CDR2 (germline): SQVTM, ANQGSEA. V gave up 4 bases and J gave up 9 bases; unmatched junction bases: 6. The length of the CDR3 is 13 residues. CDR3 bases: TGCAGCGTTGTCGGGACTAGCGATCGTGAGCAGTTCTTC. It codes for CSVVGTSDREQFF.

This clonotype was observed a handful of times. This CDR3 reads CSVEGRRQSSYNEQFF. The CDR3 nucleotides are TGCAGCGTTGAAGGTAGGCGGCAGAGCTCCTACAATGAGCAGTTCTTC. The rearrangement uses TRBV29-1 and TRBJ2-1; D is uncertain. The CDR3 extends over 16 amino acids. The V gene lost 1 base and the J gene lost 0 bases, with 13 bases spanning the gap. Per germline, CDR1 SQVTM and CDR2 ANQGSEA.

The chain links TRBV12-3 or TRBV12-4 to TRBJ1-4; no reliable D call. V gave up 2 bases and J gave up 12 bases, with 10 bases separating them. This CDR3 is 12 amino acids long. The CDR3 region has the DNA TGTGCCAGCAGTTTATCAGCCACGGAACTGTTTTTT. Its translation: CASSLSATELFF.

In its sample, this clonotype was seen a few times. In DNA form, the CDR3 reads TGTGCCAGCAGCCGACAACTCATAGCAGGAGAGACCCAGTACTTC. Its translation is CASSRQLIAGETQYF. The chain carries TRBV3-1 and TRBJ2-5; unclear D gene. The CDR3 covers 15 residues. Trimming cost V 4 bases and J 4 bases, with 16 bases left between them. Germline V lookup: CDR1 LGHDT, CDR2 YNNKEL (reference sequence).

This clonotype has more than one count but fewer than ten. This chain joins TRBV6-2 or TRBV6-3 and TRBJ2-5; the match to TRBD2 covers 11 bases. Trimming took 6 bases from V and 4 from J; bases not matched to a gene: 7. CDR3 length: 15 residues. CDR1 MNHEY and CDR2 SVGEGT come from the germline V gene. The CDR3: CASSLLAGEAETQYF. CDR3 coding DNA: TGTGCCAGCAGCCTACTAGCGGGGGAAGCAGAGACCCAGTACTTC.

This chain uses TRBV12-3 or TRBV12-4 with TRBJ1-2, with unresolved D. The CDR3 sequence is 13 residues long. The germline V and J ends were trimmed by 3 bases and 1 base, with 6 bases remaining between them. CDR3 bases: TGTGCCAGCAGTTTTCAAAATAACTATGGCTACACCTTC. Amino acids: CASSFQNNYGYTF.

This clonotype was picked up a small number of times. This chain uses TRBV28 with TRBJ2-4; D might be TRBD1 or TRBD2, each matching 6 bases. The CDR3 is made up of 16 amino acids. V lost 6 bases and J 6 bases, leaving 21 bases between the germline ends. The germline CDR1 and CDR2 sequences are MDHEN and SYDVKM. CDR3 region: CASSALWGPEGNIQYF. The CDR3, as DNA: TGTGCCAGCAGCGCGTTGTGGGGGCCGGAGGGAAACATTCAGTACTTC.

This clonotype was detected only once. The CDR3 sequence: CASSNRGATGELFF. As DNA, the CDR3 is TGTGCCAGCAGCAACAGGGGGGCAACCGGGGAGCTGTTTTTT. The rearrangement links TRBV9 to TRBJ2-2; TRBD1 agrees at 8 bases. Trimming removed 4 bases from V and 5 bases from J; junction bases left unmatched: 4. CDR1 is SGDLS and CDR2 is YYNGEE in the germline V gene. This CDR3 has 14 residues. The entire variable domain, with the rest obtained from reference TRBV9 and TRBJ2-2, is as follows: DSGVTQTPKHLITATGQRVTLRCSPRSGDLSVYWYQQSLDQGLQFLIQYYNGEERAKGNILERFSAQQFPDLHSELNLSSLELGDSALYFCASSNRGATGELFFGEGSRLTVL.

This clonotype was counted between two and nine times. This CDR3 is CASRVPNTGELFF. The CDR3 DNA reads TGTGCCAGCCGGGTTCCGAACACCGGGGAGCTGTTTTTT. The rearrangement links TRBV6-5 to TRBJ2-2; D gene uncertain. Germline lookup yields CDR1 MNHEY and CDR2 SVGAGI. Trimming shortened V by 8 bases and J by 0 bases, and 7 bases separated the two germline ends. This CDR3 region has 13 residues.

The V call is TRBV15, the J call TRBJ1-5; D unclear. The germline gives CDR1 LNHNV, CDR2 YYDKDF (reference sequence). The V end was cut by 5 bases, the J end by 0 bases, with 8 bases between. This CDR3 has 14 amino acids. CDR3 DNA sequence: TGTGCCACCAGCCCTCCCGGTAGCAATCAGCCCCAGCATTTT. It encodes CATSPPGSNQPQHF.

This clonotype showed up just a few times. The junction and the germline gene differ at one end; a read error may be behind it. The rearrangement links TRBV28 to TRBJ2-5; D is unclear. This CDR3 is built from 12 residues. Germline V gene sequence: CDR1 MDHEN, CDR2 SYDVKM. DNA of the CDR3: TGTGCCAGCAATCCAGGTTTGGAGACCCGGTACTTC. Translated, it gives CASNPGLETRYF.

This clonotype occurred once. The V call is TRBV12-3 or TRBV12-4, the J call TRBJ2-1; a possible D gene is TRBD1 (7 bases). The CDR3 consists of 14 residues. V was pared by 6 bases and J by 7 bases, with 16 bases between. The CDR3 protein is CASRNQGGRNEQFF. CDR3 bases: TGTGCCAGCAGGAACCAGGGGGGCCGGAATGAGCAGTTCTTC.

The table lists this clonotype with a few counts. The chain has TRBV7-2 and TRBJ1-1; D possibly corresponds to TRBD1 (6 bases). The CDR3 spans 15 residues. Germline assignment: CDR1 SGHTA and CDR2 FQGNSA. The V end lost 5 bases, the J end lost 4 bases, and 17 bases lay between the germline ends. The CDR3 DNA follows: TGTGCCAGCAGCCATCAGCAGGGGCGCCCCACTGAAGCTTTCTTT. Its translation: CASSHQQGRPTEAFF.

This sequence joins TRBV3-1 and TRBJ2-5; possible D gene TRBD2, 7 bases. Trimming took off 1 base at V and 0 bases at J, with 12 bases between the two ends. Germline V gene sequence: CDR1 LGHDT, CDR2 YNNKEL (reference sequence). The CDR3 totals 16 residues. This CDR3 is CASSQVGGGDQETQYF. As DNA, the CDR3 is TGTGCCAGCAGCCAAGTGGGAGGGGGAGACCAAGAGACCCAGTACTTC.

Only one count was recorded for this clonotype. The chain combines TRBV12-5 with TRBJ2-6; D is ambiguous. The CDR3 runs 15 residues. Germline V CDR1 and CDR2: LGHNT, FRNRAP. Trimming stripped 5 bases from V and 1 base from J, with 9 bases between. The CDR3 spells CASGPPQSGANVLTF. DNA of the CDR3: TGTGCTAGTGGTCCTCCACAGTCTGGGGCCAACGTCCTGACTTTC.

A few counts support this clonotype. The chain recombines TRBV7-4 with TRBJ1-5; no clear D gene. Germline loops: CDR1 SGHVT, CDR2 SQSDAQ. The CDR3 extends over 13 amino acids. Trimming shortened V by 1 base and J by 11 bases, and 12 bases separated the two germline ends. CDR3 DNA: TGTGCCAGCAGCTTAGACCCAGGCGGGACCCAGCATTTT. Translating gives CASSLDPGGTQHF.

The CDR3 DNA reads as TGTGCCAGCAGCGTAGTTTACGGGGAGCTGTTTTTT. This sequence encodes CASSVVYGELFF. V usage is TRBV9 and J usage is TRBJ2-2, with unresolved D. Trimming left V 0 bases short and J 7 bases short, with 4 bases between. The CDR3 runs to 12 residues. Germline CDR1 reads SGDLS; CDR2 reads YYNGEE.

The chain uses TRBV7-8 and TRBJ2-3, with TRBD2 identical over 9 bases. Germline-derived CDR1 and CDR2 are SGHVS and FQNEAQ. The V and J ends lost 0 bases and 4 bases, in that order; junction bases with no gene match: 2. The length of the CDR3 is 15 residues. The CDR3 here is CASSLAAGGPDTQYF. The CDR3 bases are TGTGCCAGCAGCTTAGCGGCGGGGGGGCCAGATACGCAGTATTTT.

This chain uses TRBV3-1 with TRBJ1-6, with D unclear. The CDR3 contains 15 residues. The germline CDR1 and CDR2 sequences are LGHDT and YNNKEL (reference sequence). V lost 3 bases, J lost 5 bases, and 11 bases lay in between. The CDR3 DNA follows: TGTGCCAGCAGCCATTTTTCCCATAATAATTCACCCCTCCACTTT. This encodes CASSHFSHNNSPLHF.

The CDR3 region is CASRDSNQYF. The CDR3 nucleotides read TGTGCCAGCAGGGACAGCAACCAGTACTTC. The V gene is TRBV6-6, the J gene TRBJ2-4; D perhaps matches TRBD1 (6 bases). The germline gives CDR1 MNHNY, CDR2 SVGAGI (reference sequence). Between the trimmed V and J ends, which lost 6 bases and 13 bases, there was a span of 10 bases. The length of the CDR3 is 10 residues.

The CDR3 sequence is CASSMLQTGQGYQETQYF. The CDR3 nucleotides read TGTGCCAGCAGCATGCTCCAAACGGGACAGGGATACCAAGAGACCCAGTACTTC. This rearrangement joins TRBV13 to TRBJ2-5; 9 nucleotides line up with TRBD1. CDR3 length: 18 amino acids. The germline gives CDR1 PRHDT, CDR2 FYEKMQ (reference sequence). V lost 5 bases to trimming and J lost 0 bases; unmatched junction nucleotides: 13.

This chain connects TRBV10-3 to TRBJ2-5, with D unresolved. There are 13 residues in the CDR3. V dropped 2 bases and J dropped 5 bases, with 9 bases sitting between them. Germline CDR1 is ENHRY and CDR2 is SYGVKD. CDR3 sequence reads: CAISEPLFETQYF. The DNA of the CDR3 is TGTGCCATCAGTGAGCCCCTCTTCGAGACCCAGTACTTC.